This TCR beta chain emerged from a study of cytomegalovirus exposure and HLA in healthy donors. Study-level findings and limits: Many donors shared some public TCRs, even though most TCR sequences were rare. TCR beta chains numbering more than 150 were designated cytomegalovirus-associated. CMV antigen specificity of three CMV-associated chains was confirmed in vitro.

There are 12 residues in the CDR3. Trimming pared 2 bases from V and 7 bases from J, leaving 7 bases between. Germline assignment: CDR1 SGHNT and CDR2 YYREEE (reference sequence). Some clones are missing from TCRdb's copy, which holds only in-frame ones; the method was immunoSEQ multiplex PCR. The sample has 150,000 to 160,000 clones; about 86% are singletons. To note about this clone: Its antigen is unknown.

This chain connects TRBV5-4 to TRBJ2-1; D is possibly TRBD2 (6 bases). Sequenced sample: PBMCs. The sequence was collected from a human donor in good health. The CDR3, as DNA: TGTGCCAGCAGCTTCCGGGGGAATGAGCAGTTCTTC. It specifies CASSFRGNEQFF.